This T cell receptor (beta chain) was sequenced for a study of CD8 T cell repertoires and HIV-1 epitope variants. Overall study: Separate wells received one of Twenty-five Gag or Nef variant peptides.

As to this clone: Its antigen is not known.

The method was immunoSEQ multiplex PCR; TCRdb's version includes in-frame clones alone and lacks a portion of them. The data contain about 2,600 clones, around 66% of them singletons. CDR1 and CDR2 (germline): SGHAT, FQNNGV. After removal of 0 bases from V and 3 bases from J, the junction contained 3 bases not matched to a gene. The CDR3 runs to 15 residues. The sequenced material came from cultured CD8+ T cells derived from PBMCs. The clonotype originates from a male donor with HIV. The genes are TRBV11-2 and TRBJ2-7; 9 bases are shared with TRBD1. The CDR3 bases are TGTGCCAGCAGCTTAGAACAGGGGGCCCTCTACGAGCAGTACTTC. Its translation is CASSLEQGALYEQYF.